This T cell receptor beta chain was retrieved from a study of T cells in Graves' hyperthyroidism and ophthalmopathy. Study results and limitations: Also found in blood were most expanded thyroid clonotypes above 0.001.

Trimming took 1 base from V and 4 from J, leaving 7 bases between them. This CDR3 is built from 13 residues. Hyperthyroidism, newly diagnosed and lasting under 2 months, affected patients aged 18 to 65. Exclusion criteria comprised uncontrolled infection, other autoimmune disease, pregnancy or lactation. This clonotype was observed at least ten times. Its antigen is as yet unknown. It was RNA transcripts that yielded the amplified TCR beta CDR3 regions. An initial round of RT-PCR targeting the TCR CDR3 relied on the HTBI primer set. TCRdb passed the multiplex PCR reads through MiXCR, listing each CDR3 protein once. The repertoire holds about 200,000 distinct CDR3 sequences, with about 15% as singletons.

The chain joins TRBV12-3 or TRBV12-4 to TRBJ1-1; D might be TRBD1 (5 bases). Sequencing was done on a sample of blood. The receptor's source is a woman aged 45-59 years with Graves' hyperthyroidism. The CDR3 protein is CASSLGDSTEAFF. In DNA, the CDR3 is TGTGCCAGCAGTTTAGGGGACTCCACTGAAGCTTTCTTT.